One T cell receptor (beta chain) is described in this entry. CDR3 length: 15 residues. In germline, CDR1 is LNHDA, CDR2 SQIVND (reference sequence). V was pared by 4 bases and J by 2 bases, with 3 bases of the junction left unmatched. This specimen comes from a study of blood T cell repertoires in COVID-19. Data came from immunoSEQ multiplex PCR; TCRdb stores just in-frame clones and leaves some out. Among some 78,000 clones listed, 90% were seen once. The receptor comes from a woman older than 75 with active or convalescent COVID-19. The chain recombines TRBV19 with TRBJ2-7, with 12 bases matching TRBD1. Sequenced sample: peripheral blood. CDR3 loop: CASSKGQGATYEQYF. The DNA of the CDR3 is TGTGCCAGTAGTAAGGGACAGGGGGCGACCTACGAGCAGTACTTC.